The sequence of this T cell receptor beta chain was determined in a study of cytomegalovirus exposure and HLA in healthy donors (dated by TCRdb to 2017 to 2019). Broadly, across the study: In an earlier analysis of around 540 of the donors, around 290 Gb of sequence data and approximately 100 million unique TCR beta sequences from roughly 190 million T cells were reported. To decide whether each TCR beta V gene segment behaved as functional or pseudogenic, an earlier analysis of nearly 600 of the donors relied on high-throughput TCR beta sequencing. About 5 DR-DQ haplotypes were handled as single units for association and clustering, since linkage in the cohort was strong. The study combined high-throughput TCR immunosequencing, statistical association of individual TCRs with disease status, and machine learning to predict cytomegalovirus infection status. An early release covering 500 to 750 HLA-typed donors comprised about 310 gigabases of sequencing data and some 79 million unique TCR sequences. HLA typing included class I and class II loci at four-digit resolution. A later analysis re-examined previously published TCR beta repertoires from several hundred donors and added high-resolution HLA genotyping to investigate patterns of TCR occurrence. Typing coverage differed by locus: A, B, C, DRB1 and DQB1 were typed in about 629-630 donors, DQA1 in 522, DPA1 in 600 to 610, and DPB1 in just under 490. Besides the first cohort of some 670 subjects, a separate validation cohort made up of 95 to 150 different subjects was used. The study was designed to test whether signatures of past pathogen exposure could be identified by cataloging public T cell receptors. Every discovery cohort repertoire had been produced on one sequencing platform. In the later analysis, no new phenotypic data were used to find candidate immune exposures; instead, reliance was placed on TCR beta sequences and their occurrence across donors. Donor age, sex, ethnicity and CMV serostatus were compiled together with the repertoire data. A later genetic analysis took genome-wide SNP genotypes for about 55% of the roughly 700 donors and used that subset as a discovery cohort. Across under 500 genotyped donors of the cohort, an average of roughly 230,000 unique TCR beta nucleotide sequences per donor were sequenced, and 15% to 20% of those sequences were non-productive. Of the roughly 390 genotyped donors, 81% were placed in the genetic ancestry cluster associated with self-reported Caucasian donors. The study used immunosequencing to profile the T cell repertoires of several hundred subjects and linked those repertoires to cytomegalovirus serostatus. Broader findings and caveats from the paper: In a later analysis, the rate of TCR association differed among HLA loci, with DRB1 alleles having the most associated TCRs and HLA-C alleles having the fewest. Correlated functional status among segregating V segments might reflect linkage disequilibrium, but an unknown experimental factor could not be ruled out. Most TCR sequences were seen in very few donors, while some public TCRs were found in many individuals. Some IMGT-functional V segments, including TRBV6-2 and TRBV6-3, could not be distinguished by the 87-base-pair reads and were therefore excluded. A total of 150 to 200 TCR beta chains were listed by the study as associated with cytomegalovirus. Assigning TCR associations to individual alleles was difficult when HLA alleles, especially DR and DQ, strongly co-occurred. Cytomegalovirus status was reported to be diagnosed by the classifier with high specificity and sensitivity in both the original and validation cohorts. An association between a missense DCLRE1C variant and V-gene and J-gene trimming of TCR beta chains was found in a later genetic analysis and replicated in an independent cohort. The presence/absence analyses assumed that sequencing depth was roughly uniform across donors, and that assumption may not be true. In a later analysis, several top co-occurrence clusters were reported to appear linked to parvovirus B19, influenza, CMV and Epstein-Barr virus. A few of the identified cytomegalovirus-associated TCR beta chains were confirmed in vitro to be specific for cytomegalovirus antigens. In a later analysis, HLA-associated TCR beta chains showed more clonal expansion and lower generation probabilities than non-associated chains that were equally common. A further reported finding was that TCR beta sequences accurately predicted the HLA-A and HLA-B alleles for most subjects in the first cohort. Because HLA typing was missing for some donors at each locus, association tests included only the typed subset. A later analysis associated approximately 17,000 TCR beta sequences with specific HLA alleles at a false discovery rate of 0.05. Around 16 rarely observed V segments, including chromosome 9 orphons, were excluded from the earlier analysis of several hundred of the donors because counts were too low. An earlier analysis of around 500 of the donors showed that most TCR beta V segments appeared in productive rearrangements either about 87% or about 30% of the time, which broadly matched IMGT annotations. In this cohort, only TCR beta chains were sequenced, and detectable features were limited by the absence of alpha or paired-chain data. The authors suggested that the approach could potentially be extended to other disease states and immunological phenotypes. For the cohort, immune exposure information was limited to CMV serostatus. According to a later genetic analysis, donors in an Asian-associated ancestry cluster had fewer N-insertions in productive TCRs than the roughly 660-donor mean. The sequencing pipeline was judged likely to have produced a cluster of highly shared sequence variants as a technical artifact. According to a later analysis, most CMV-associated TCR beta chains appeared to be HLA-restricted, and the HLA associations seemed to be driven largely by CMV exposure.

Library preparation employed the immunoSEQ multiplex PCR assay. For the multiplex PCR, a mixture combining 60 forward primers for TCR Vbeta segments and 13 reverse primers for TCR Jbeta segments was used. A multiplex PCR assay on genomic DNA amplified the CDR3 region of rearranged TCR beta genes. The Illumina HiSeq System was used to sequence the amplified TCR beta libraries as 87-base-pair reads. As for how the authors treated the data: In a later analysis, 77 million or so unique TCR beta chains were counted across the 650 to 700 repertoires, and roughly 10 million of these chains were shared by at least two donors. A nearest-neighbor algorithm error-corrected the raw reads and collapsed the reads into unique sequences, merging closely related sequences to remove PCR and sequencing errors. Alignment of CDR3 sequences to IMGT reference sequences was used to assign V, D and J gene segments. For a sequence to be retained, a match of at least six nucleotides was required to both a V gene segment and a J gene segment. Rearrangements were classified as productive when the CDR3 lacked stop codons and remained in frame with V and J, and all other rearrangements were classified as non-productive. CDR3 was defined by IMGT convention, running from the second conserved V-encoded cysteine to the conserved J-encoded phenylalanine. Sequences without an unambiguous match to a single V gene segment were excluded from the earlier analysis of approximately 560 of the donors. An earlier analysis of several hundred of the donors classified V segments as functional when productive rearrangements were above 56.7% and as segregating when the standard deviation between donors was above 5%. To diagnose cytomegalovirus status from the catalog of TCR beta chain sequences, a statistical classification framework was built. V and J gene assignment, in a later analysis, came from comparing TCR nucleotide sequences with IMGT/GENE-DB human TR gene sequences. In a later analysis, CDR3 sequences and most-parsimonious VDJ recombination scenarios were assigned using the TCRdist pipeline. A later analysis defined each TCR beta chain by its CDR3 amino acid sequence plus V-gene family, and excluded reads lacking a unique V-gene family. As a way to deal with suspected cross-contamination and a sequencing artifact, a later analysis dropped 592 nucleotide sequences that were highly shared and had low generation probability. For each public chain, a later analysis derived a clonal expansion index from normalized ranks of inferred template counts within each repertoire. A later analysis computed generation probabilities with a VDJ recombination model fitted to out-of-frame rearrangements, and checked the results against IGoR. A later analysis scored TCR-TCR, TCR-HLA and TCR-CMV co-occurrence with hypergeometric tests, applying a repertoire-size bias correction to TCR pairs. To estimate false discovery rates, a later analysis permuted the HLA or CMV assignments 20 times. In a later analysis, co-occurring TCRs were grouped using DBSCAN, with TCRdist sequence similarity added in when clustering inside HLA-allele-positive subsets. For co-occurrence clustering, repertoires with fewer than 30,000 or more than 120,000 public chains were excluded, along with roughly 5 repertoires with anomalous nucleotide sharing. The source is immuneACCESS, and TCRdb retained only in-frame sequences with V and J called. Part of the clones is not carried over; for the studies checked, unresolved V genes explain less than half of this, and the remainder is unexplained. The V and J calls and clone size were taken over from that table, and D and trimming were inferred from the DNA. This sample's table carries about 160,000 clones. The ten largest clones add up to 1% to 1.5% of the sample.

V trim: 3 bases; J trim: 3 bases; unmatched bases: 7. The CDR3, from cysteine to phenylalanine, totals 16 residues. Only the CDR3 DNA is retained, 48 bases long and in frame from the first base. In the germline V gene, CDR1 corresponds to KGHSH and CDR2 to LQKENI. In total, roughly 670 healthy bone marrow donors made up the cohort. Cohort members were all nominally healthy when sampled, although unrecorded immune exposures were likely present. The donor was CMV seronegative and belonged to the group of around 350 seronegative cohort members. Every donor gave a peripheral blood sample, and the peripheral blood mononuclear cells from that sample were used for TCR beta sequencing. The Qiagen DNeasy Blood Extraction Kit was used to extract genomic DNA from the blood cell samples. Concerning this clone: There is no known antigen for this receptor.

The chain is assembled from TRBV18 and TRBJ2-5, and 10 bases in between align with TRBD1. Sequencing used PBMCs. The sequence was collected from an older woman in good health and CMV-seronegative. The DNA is TGTGCCAGCTCACCCGGACAGGGGGACGGAGAAGAGACCCAGTACTTC. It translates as CASSPGQGDGEETQYF.